This passage covers 10 T cell receptor beta chains from one sample sequenced in a study of PD-L1 blockade in urothelial cancer. TCRdb's table, derived via immunoSEQ multiplex PCR, lists solely in-frame clones and lacks some. The repertoire has tens of thousands of clones, 70% to 90% of them found once; the top ten carry 7.6%. Sequences were derived from PBMCs, sampled around atezolizumab (anti-PD-L1) treatment. These receptors were taken from a man aged 60 to 69 with urothelial cancer.

The V and J genes are TRBV28 and TRBJ1-4; D possibly corresponds to TRBD1 (5 bases). The CDR3 is made up of 14 amino acids. V lost 4 bases and J lost 5, with 11 bases in between. Germline loops: CDR1 MDHEN, CDR2 SYDVKM. CDR3 residues: CASSWQGLNEKLFF. CDR3 nucleotide sequence: TGTGCCAGCAGTTGGCAGGGACTGAATGAAAAACTGTTTTTT.

This chain uses TRBV28 with TRBJ1-2, with 9 bases matching TRBD1. CDR1 and CDR2 from the germline V gene are MDHEN and SYDVKM. V shed 1 base and J 4 bases; nucleotides not matched to a gene: 1. The CDR3 consists of 14 residues. CDR3 nucleotide sequence: TGTGCCAGCAGTTTATCGGGACAGGGCTATGGCTACACCTTC. It yields the protein CASSLSGQGYGYTF.

The rearrangement links TRBV11-2 to TRBJ2-7; TRBD1 aligns across 8 bases. Trimming cost V 4 bases and J 5 bases; bases outside gene matches: 10. This CDR3 is 15 amino acids long. The V gene's germline CDR1 is SGHAT and CDR2 FQNNGV. The CDR3 spells CASSSGQGIIHEQYF. The CDR3 DNA sequence: TGTGCCAGCAGCTCAGGACAGGGTATAATCCACGAGCAGTACTTC.

The genes are TRBV15 and TRBJ2-6, with D tentatively TRBD1 (6 bases). This CDR3 is built from 17 residues. Trimming left V 11 bases short and J 0 bases short, with 20 bases between. The germline gives CDR1 LNHNV, CDR2 YYDKDF (reference sequence). This chain's CDR3 is CASSTGSLFSGANVLTF. DNA for the CDR3: TGTGCCTCGTCAACAGGGTCCCTGTTCTCTGGGGCCAACGTCCTGACTTTC.

The chain employs TRBV7-3 and TRBJ2-1, with TRBD2 matching 9 bases. The CDR3 is made up of 15 amino acids. V shed 0 bases and J 9 bases; nucleotides not matched to a gene: 6. Germline CDR1 reads SGHTA; CDR2 reads FQGTGA. The CDR3 DNA reads TGTGCCAGCAGCTTAACTAGCGGGGGCCGGAGTGAGCAGTTCTTC. This encodes CASSLTSGGRSEQFF.

The chain carries TRBV6-6 and TRBJ2-5; 7 bases fit TRBD2. With 0 bases clipped from V and 1 base from J, the junction kept 5 bases outside the gene matches. CDR1 is MNHNY, CDR2 SVGAGI, per germline (reference sequence). The CDR3 is 16 residues long. In nucleotides, the CDR3 is TGTGCCAGCAGTTACTCGGGCGGGGGAAGCCAAGAGACCCAGTACTTC. Its translation is CASSYSGGGSQETQYF.

V usage is TRBV5-4 and J usage is TRBJ2-5; weak D call: TRBD1 (6 bases). Germline assignment: CDR1 SGHNT and CDR2 YYREEE (reference sequence). This CDR3 contains 14 residues. V lost 4 bases, J lost 5 bases, and 15 bases lay in between. The CDR3 protein is CASSDWGTYETQYF. Written as DNA, the CDR3 is TGTGCCAGCAGCGATTGGGGGACATATGAGACCCAGTACTTC. The whole variable domain, filled in from reference TRBV5-4 and TRBJ2-5, reads ETGVTQSPTHLIKTRGQQVTLRCSSQSGHNTVSWYQQALGQGPQFIFQYYREEENGRGNFPPRFSGLQFPNYSSELNVNALELDDSALYLCASSDWGTYETQYFGPGTRLLVL.

The chain employs TRBV19 and TRBJ2-1, with D perhaps matching TRBD2 (6 bases). The CDR3 covers 15 residues. V gave up 8 bases and J gave up 0 bases, with 14 bases separating them. CDR1 and CDR2 (germline): LNHDA, SQIVND (reference sequence). CDR3 in amino acids: CASSLRTNSYNEQFF. CDR3 nucleotide sequence: TGTGCCAGTTCCTTGAGGACTAACTCCTACAATGAGCAGTTCTTC.

V gene TRBV2 combines with J gene TRBJ1-5; TRBD1 matches at 7 bases. The V segment lost 2 bases and the J segment 0 bases; nucleotides outside the gene matches: 1. This CDR3 is built from 15 residues. Germline V gives CDR1 SNHLY, CDR2 FYNNEI. The CDR3 coding sequence is TGTGCCAGCAGTGAAAGGGACAGTAGCAATCAGCCCCAGCATTTT. It encodes CASSERDSSNQPQHF.

J is TRBJ1-5 and V is TRBV21-1. TRBV21-1 is deemed a pseudogene. The CDR3 sequence is 15 residues long. This chain's CDR3 is CANHLARRWDQPQHF. As DNA, the CDR3 is TGTGCCAACCATTTAGCACGGAGGTGGGATCAGCCCCAGCATTTT.